Below are 7 T cell receptor beta chains sequenced from a single sample in a study of PD-1 blockade in classical Hodgkin lymphoma. Repertoires were generated with immunoSEQ multiplex PCR, while TCRdb's copy carries only in-frame clones and drops some. The table includes 9,000 to 10,000 clones, about nine tenths detected once. Stated time point: newly diagnosed, previously untreated cHL patient sample. The CD8+ T cells came from thawed PBMCs through magnetic negative selection. Sequenced: CD8+ T cells from blood. The receptors derive from a human donor with classical Hodgkin lymphoma.

This rearrangement joins TRBV20-1 to TRBJ2-6; D ambiguous. Between the trimmed V and J ends, which lost 6 bases and 6 bases, there was a span of 6 bases. CDR3 length: 11 amino acids. The germline V gene has CDR1 DFQATT and CDR2 SNEGSKA (reference sequence). For the CDR3, the DNA is TGCAGTGCCAGCCAGGCCAACGTCCTGACTTTC. Translated: CSASQANVLTF.

The V and J genes are TRBV6-5 and TRBJ2-7; 7 bases are shared with TRBD2. In germline, CDR1 is MNHEY, CDR2 SVGAGI. The CDR3 has 14 amino acids. V was clipped by 2 bases and J by 4 bases; unmatched bases: 5. In nucleotides, the CDR3 is TGTGCCAGCAGTTACGGGGGGGTGGGATACGAGCAGTACTTC. It encodes CASSYGGVGYEQYF.

The chain joins TRBV6-1 to TRBJ2-7; maybe TRBD2 (6 bases). The CDR3 consists of 14 residues. Germline loops: CDR1 MNHNS, CDR2 SASEGT. V lost 8 bases and J lost 2, with 16 bases in between. The CDR3 nucleotides read TGTGCCAGCTTACGACTAGGCCCGCCCTACGAGCAGTACTTC. Residues: CASLRLGPPYEQYF.

The chain links TRBV25-1 to TRBJ2-1, with 7 bases that match TRBD2. Germline CDR1 and CDR2: MGHDK and SYGVNS. The CDR3 consists of 16 residues. V gave up 7 bases and J gave up 4 bases; unmatched junction bases: 13. CDR3 protein: CASTTLGSGEYNEQFF. The CDR3 DNA reads TGTGCCAGCACAACTCTCGGAAGCGGGGAATACAATGAGCAGTTCTTC.

This clone was detected only once. The chain joins TRBV7-9 to TRBJ2-7; D possibly corresponds to TRBD1 (5 bases). The ends were cut back, 0 bases at V and 2 bases at J, with 11 bases in the middle. This CDR3 has 15 residues. Per the germline V gene, CDR1 is SEHNR and CDR2 is FQNEAQ (reference sequence). CDR3: CASSLAGQGPYEQYF. The CDR3 DNA follows: TGTGCCAGCAGCTTAGCGGGGCAGGGTCCCTACGAGCAGTACTTC.

This sequence joins TRBV6-6 and TRBJ2-3; D tentatively reads TRBD1 or TRBD2 (5 bases each). The CDR3 length is 12 residues. CDR1 and CDR2 from the germline V gene are MNHNY and SVGAGI (reference sequence). V was trimmed by 7 bases and J by 7 bases, leaving 12 bases between them. The CDR3 reads CASTWDGHTQYF. The CDR3, as DNA: TGTGCCAGCACCTGGGACGGCCATACGCAGTATTTT.

The rearrangement uses TRBV5-4 and TRBJ1-4, with D possibly matching TRBD1 (6 bases). Trimming left V 2 bases short and J 6 bases short, with 14 bases between. From germline, CDR1 is SGHNT and CDR2 YYREEE (reference sequence). The CDR3 length is 15 residues. The CDR3 loop is CASSFLGQGYEKLFF. DNA for the CDR3: TGTGCCAGCAGCTTCTTGGGGCAGGGGTATGAAAAACTGTTTTTT.